This TCR beta chain derives from a study of CD4 and CD8 cells across lung adenocarcinoma regions. Samples came from patients with localized non-small cell lung adenocarcinoma. Each CDR3 protein gets one entry after TCRdb re-called the PCR reads with MiXCR. The sample has about 12,000 distinct CDR3 sequences; less than 55% are singletons. The CDR3 is 13 residues long. CDR1 is MNHNS, CDR2 SASEGT, per germline. V was pared by 8 bases and J by 2 bases, with 12 bases between. The sequence was obtained from a male donor with lung adenocarcinoma. The CD4 and CD8 labels of this study may be unreliable. J is TRBJ1-1 and V is TRBV6-1; no clear D gene. Sequences were obtained from CD8+ T cells from the margin of a lung tumor. In DNA, the CDR3 is TGTGCCAGCTGCGATAGTCCAAACACTGAAGCTTTCTTT. Amino acid sequence: CASCDSPNTEAFF.